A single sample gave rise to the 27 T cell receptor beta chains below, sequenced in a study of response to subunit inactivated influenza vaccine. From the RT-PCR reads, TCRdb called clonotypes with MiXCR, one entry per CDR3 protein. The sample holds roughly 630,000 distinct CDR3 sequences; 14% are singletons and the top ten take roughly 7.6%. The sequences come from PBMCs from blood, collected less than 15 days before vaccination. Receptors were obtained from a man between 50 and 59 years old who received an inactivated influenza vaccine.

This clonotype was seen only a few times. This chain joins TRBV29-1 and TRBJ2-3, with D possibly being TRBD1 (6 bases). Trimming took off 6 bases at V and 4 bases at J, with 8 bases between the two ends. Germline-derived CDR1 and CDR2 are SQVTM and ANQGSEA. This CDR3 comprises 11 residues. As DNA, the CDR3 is TGCAGCGTAGAGGGGGCAGATACGCAGTATTTT. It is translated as CSVEGADTQYF.

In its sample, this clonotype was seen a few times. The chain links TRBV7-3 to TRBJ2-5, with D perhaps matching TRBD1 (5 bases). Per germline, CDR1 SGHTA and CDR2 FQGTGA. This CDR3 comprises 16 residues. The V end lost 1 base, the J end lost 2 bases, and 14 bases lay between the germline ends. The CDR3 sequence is CASSLNLQGAQETQYF. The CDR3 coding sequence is TGTGCCAGCAGCTTAAACTTGCAGGGTGCGCAAGAGACCCAGTACTTC.

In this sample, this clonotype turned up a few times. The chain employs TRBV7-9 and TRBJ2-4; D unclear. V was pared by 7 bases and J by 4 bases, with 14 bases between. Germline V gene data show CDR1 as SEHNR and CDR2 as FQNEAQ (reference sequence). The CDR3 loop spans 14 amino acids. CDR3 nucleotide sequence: TGTGCCAGCACTAGGGTGACCCAGAAAAACATTCAGTACTTC. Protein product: CASTRVTQKNIQYF.

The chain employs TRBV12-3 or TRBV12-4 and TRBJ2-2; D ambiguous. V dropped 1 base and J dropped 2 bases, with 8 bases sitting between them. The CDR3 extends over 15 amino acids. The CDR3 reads CASSLGTLNTGELFF. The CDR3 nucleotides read TGTGCCAGCAGTTTAGGGACCCTAAACACCGGGGAGCTGTTTTTT.

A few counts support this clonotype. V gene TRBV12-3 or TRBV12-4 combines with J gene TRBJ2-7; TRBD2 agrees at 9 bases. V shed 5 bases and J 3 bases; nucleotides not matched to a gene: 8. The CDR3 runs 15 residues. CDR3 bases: TGTGCCAGCAGTCCCGGACTAGCGAAGGTCTACGAGCAGTACTTC. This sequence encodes CASSPGLAKVYEQYF.

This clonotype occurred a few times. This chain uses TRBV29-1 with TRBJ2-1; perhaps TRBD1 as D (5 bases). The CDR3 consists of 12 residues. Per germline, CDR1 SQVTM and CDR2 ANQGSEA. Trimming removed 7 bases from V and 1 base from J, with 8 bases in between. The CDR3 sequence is CSGRQSYNEQFF. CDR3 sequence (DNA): TGCAGCGGTCGACAGTCCTACAATGAGCAGTTCTTC.

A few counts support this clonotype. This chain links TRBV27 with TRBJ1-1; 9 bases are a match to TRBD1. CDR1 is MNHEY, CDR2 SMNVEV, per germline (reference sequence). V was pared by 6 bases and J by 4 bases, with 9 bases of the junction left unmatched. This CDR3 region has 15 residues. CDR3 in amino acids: CASSPHRGLGTEAFF. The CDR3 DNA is TGTGCCAGCAGCCCTCACAGGGGGCTGGGCACTGAAGCTTTCTTT.

Here the CDR3 reads CASSRTTGATGELFF. The CDR3 coding sequence is TGCGCCAGCAGCAGAACGACAGGGGCCACCGGGGAGCTGTTTTTT. The J gene is TRBJ2-2, the V gene TRBV5-1, with TRBD1 identical over 8 bases. Germline loops: CDR1 SGHRS, CDR2 YFSETQ. This CDR3 comprises 15 residues. V dropped 4 bases and J dropped 4; count of bases not matched to a gene: 6. The full variable domain, its missing parts supplied by reference TRBV5-1 and TRBJ2-2, is KAGVTQTPRYLIKTRGQQVTLSCSPISGHRSVSWYQQTPGQGLQFLFEYFSETQRNKGNFPGRFSGRQFSNSRSEMNVSTLELGDSALYLCASSRTTGATGELFFGEGSRLTVL.

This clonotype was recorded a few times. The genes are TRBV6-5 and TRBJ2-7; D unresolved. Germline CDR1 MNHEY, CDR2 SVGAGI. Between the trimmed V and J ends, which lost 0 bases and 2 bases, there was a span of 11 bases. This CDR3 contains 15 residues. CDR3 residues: CASSYSYVPAYEQYF. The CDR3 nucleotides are TGTGCCAGCAGTTACTCGTATGTACCCGCCTACGAGCAGTACTTC.

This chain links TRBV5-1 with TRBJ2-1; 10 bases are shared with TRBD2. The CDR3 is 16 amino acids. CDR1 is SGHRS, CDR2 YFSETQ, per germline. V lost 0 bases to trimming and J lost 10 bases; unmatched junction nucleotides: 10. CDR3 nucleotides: TGCGCCAGCAGCTTGGCCGCGGCTAGCGGGAGAGGGGAGCAGTTCTTC. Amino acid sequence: CASSLAAASGRGEQFF.

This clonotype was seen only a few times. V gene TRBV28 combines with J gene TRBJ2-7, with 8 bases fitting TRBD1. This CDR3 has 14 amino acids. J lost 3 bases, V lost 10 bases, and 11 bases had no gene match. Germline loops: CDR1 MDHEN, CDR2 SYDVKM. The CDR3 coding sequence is TGTGCCACCACCGAGACAGGGGAGGTCTACGAGCAGTACTTC. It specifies CATTETGEVYEQYF.

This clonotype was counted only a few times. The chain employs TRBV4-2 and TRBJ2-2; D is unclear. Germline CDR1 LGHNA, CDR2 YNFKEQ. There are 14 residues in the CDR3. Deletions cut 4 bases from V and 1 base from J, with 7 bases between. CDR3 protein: CASSPSKNTGELFF. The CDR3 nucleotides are TGTGCCAGCAGCCCGAGTAAGAACACCGGGGAGCTGTTTTTT.

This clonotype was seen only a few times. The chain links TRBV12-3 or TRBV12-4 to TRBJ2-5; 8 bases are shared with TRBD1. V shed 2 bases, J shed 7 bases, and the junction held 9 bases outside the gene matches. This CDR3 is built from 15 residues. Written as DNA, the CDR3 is TGTGCCAGCAGTTTATCCGCAGGGGGCGCGGGGACCCAGTACTTC. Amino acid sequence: CASSLSAGGAGTQYF.

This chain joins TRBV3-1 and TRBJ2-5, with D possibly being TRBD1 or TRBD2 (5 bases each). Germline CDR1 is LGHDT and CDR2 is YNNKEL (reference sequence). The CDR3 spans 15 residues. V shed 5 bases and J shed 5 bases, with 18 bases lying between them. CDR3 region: CASSFDGTDTETQYF. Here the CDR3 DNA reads TGTGCCAGCAGCTTCGACGGGACGGATACGGAGACCCAGTACTTC.

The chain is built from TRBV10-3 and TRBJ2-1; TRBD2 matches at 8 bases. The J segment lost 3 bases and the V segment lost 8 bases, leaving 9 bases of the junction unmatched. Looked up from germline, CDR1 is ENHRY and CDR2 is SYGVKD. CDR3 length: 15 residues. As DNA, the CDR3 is TGTGCCATCCAGCGGGTGAGCGGGAGCTACAATGAGCAGTTCTTC. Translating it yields CAIQRVSGSYNEQFF.

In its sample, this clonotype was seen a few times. The CDR3 sequence: CATTSWAERNEQFF. The CDR3 DNA reads as TGTGCCACCACCTCGTGGGCAGAACGTAATGAGCAGTTCTTC. The chain combines TRBV15 with TRBJ2-1; D is unresolved. The V gene lost 7 bases and the J gene lost 7 bases, with 17 bases spanning the gap. This CDR3 spans 14 amino acids. Per germline, CDR1 LNHNV and CDR2 YYDKDF (reference sequence).

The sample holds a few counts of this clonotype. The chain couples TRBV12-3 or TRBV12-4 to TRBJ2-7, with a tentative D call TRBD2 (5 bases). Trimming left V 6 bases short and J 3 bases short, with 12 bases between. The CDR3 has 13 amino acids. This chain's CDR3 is CASRRALSYEQYF. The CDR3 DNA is TGTGCCAGCAGGCGGGCCCTAAGCTACGAGCAGTACTTC.

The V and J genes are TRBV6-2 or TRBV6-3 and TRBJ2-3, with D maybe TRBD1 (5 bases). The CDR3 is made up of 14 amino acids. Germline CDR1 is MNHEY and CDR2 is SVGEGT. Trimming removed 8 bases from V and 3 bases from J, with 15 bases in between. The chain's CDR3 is CASCREGLTDTQYF. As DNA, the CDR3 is TGTGCCAGCTGCAGGGAAGGGCTGACAGATACGCAGTATTTT.

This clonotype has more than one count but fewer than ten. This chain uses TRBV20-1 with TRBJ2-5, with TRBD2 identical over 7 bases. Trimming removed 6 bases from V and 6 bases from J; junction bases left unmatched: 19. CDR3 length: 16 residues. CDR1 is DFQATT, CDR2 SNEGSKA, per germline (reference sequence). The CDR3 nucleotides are TGCAGTGCAGTCGAGGGTCTAGCGGAGATTTCGCAGACCCAGTACTTC. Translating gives CSAVEGLAEISQTQYF.

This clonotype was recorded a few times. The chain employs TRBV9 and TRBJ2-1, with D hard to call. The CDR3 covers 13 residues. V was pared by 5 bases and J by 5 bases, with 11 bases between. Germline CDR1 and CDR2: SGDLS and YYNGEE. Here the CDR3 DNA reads TGTGCCAGCAGTCTTAGGACCGACAATGAGCAGTTCTTC. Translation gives CASSLRTDNEQFF.

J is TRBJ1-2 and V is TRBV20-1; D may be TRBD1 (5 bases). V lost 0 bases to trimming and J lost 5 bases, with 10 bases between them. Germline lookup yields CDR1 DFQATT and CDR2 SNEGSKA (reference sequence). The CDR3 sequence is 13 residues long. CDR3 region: CSARDQGVYGYTF. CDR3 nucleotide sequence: TGCAGTGCTAGAGATCAGGGAGTTTATGGCTACACCTTC.

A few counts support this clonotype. The CDR3 DNA reads as TGTGCCATCAGTGCAAATGTCGATTCGGATACGCAGTATTTT. Translation: CAISANVDSDTQYF. The V and J genes are TRBV10-3 and TRBJ2-3, with D unclear. The ends were cut back, 4 bases at V and 6 bases at J, with 14 bases in the middle. The CDR3 totals 14 residues. CDR1 and CDR2 (germline): ENHRY, SYGVKD.

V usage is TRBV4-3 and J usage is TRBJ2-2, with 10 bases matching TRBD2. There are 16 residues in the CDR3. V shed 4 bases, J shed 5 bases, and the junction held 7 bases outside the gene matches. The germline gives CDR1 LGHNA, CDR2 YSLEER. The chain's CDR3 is CASSLDLAGVTGELFF. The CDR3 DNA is TGCGCCAGCAGCCTCGATCTAGCGGGAGTTACCGGGGAGCTGTTTTTT.

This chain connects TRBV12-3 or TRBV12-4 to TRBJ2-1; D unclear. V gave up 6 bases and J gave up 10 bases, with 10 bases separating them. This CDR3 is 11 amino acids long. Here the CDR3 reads CASSSPGEQFF. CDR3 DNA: TGTGCCAGCAGCAGCCCTGGGGAGCAGTTCTTC.

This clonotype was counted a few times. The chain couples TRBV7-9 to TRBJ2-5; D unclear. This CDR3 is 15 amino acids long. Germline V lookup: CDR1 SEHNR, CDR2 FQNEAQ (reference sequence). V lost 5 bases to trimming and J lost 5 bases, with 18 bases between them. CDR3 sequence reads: CASSTLGSLGETQYF. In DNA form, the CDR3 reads TGTGCCAGCAGCACCCTGGGTTCCCTGGGGGAGACCCAGTACTTC.

CDR3 in amino acids: CASSQAPRLITGELFF. The CDR3 DNA is TGTGCCAGCAGCCAAGCCCCGAGACTCATCACCGGGGAGCTGTTTTTT. V gene TRBV3-1 combines with J gene TRBJ2-2; no clear D gene. Germline assignment: CDR1 LGHDT and CDR2 YNNKEL (reference sequence). V was clipped by 1 base and J by 4 bases, with 13 bases between them. The CDR3 sequence is 16 residues long.

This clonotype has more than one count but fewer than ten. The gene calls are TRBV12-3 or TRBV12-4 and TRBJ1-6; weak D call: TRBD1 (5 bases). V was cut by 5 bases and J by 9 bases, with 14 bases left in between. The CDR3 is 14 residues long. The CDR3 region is CASSRDPAGSPLHF. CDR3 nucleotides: TGTGCCAGCAGTCGGGACCCAGCGGGTTCACCCCTCCACTTT.